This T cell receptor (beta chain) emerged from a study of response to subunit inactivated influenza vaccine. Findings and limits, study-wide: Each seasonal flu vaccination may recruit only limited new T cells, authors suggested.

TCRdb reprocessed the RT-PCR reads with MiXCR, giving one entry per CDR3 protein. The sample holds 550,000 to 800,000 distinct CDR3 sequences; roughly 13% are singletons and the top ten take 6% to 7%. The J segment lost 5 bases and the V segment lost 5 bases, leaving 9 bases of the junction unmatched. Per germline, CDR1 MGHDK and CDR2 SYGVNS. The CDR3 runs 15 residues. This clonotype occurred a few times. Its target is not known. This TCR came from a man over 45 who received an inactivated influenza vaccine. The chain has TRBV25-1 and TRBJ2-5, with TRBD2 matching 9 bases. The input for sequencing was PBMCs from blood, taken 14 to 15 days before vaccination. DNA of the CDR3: TGTGCCAGCAGTTCTAGCGGGGTCGTCTCGGAGACCCAGTACTTC. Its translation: CASSSSGVVSETQYF.